The rows below give T cell receptor beta chains drawn from one sample of a study of T cell changes during pregnancy in multiple sclerosis. TCRdb keeps only in-frame clones here, not all; method: immunoSEQ multiplex PCR. The table records some 120,000 clones, 95% to 98% of them present only once. Sequences were derived from peripheral blood, sampled after pregnancy. These receptors came from a female donor with multiple sclerosis, enrolled in a pregnancy study. CDR3s include the opening cysteine and the closing phenylalanine or tryptophan. A D gene is named only where the DNA matches it firmly. Some rows mark clone size as missing; the rest say once, few, many or name a class of expanded clone.

cdr3_nt cdr3_aa d_call j_call v_call clone_size
TGTGCCAGCAGCTCCCCCGGGACAGCGACTAGCGGGGGGACAGATACGCAGTATTTT CASSSPGTATSGGTDTQYF TRBD2 TRBJ2-3 TRBV7-2 once
TGCAGCGTTGAGAGCTCCTACGAGCAGTACTTC CSVESSYEQYF - TRBJ2-7 TRBV29-1 -
TGTGCCAGCAGTGACCTTGCAGGGGGCCTTGGAAACACCATATATTTT CASSDLAGGLGNTIYF TRBD1 TRBJ1-3 TRBV6-1 -
TGCGCCAGCAGCTCGGGGGGGACAGACTACGAGCAGTACTTC CASSSGGTDYEQYF - TRBJ2-7 TRBV5-1 -
TGTGCCAGCTCTATTTTTGTCCAAACCGGGGAGCTGTTTTTT CASSIFVQTGELFF - TRBJ2-2 TRBV6-1 once
TGTGCCAGCAGTGGATACAGGGGGGCAACGCATCCTAACACCGGGGAGCTGTTTTTT CASSGYRGATHPNTGELFF TRBD1 TRBJ2-2 TRBV2 -
TGTGCCAGCAGCAGGGGACTAGCGGGAGGGGTGGCCAATGAGCAGTTCTTC CASSRGLAGGVANEQFF TRBD2 TRBJ2-1 TRBV7-9 -
TGTGCCAGTAGACGAGGACAGGGGACCCTTCAGTATTTT CASRRGQGTLQYF TRBD1 TRBJ2-3 TRBV19 -
TGTGCCAGCTCAACTGACAGCTTTGATACGCAGTATTTT CASSTDSFDTQYF - TRBJ2-3 TRBV18 -
TGCGCCAGCAGCCCAGGACTCAAGGGGACAGTCCAAGAGACCCAGTACTTC CASSPGLKGTVQETQYF TRBD1 TRBJ2-5 TRBV5-1 -
TGTGCCAGCAGTTACTCGAGACTAACCGAAGAGACCCAGTACTTC CASSYSRLTEETQYF - TRBJ2-5 TRBV6-5 once
TGTGCCAGCAGCTCAGCGGGAGAGGCCTACAATGAGCAGTTCTTC CASSSAGEAYNEQFF TRBD2 TRBJ2-1 TRBV7-9 -
TGCGCCAGCAGCTTGGGAAAGACGGGGTTCACAGATACGCAGTATTTT CASSLGKTGFTDTQYF - TRBJ2-3 TRBV5-1 -
TGTGCCAGCACCCCTTCAGGGATCAATTCACCCCTCCACTTT CASTPSGINSPLHF - TRBJ1-6 TRBV2 -
TGTGCCAGCTCACCAGCCGGGTTGCAGCAGCCCCAGCATTTT CASSPAGLQQPQHF - TRBJ1-5 TRBV18 -
TGTGCCACGCAGGGGATCGCCTACGAGCAGTACTTC CATQGIAYEQYF - TRBJ2-7 TRBV19 once
TGTGCCATCAGTGACCCCTTGGGGGTGTCGACGGGAGCCCAGCATTTT CAISDPLGVSTGAQHF - TRBJ1-5 TRBV10-3 once
TGTGCCAGCAGCTTAGAGAGTCCTATTTGGGCAAACGGCTACACCTTC CASSLESPIWANGYTF - TRBJ1-2 TRBV7-9 -
TGTGCCAGCAGCCAAGTAACAGCCAATGGCTACACCTTC CASSQVTANGYTF - TRBJ1-2 TRBV4-2 once
TGCAGCGCTTCCCAGGGTCCTAACTATGGCTACACCTTC CSASQGPNYGYTF - TRBJ1-2 TRBV29-1 -
TGTGCCAGCAGGATTAGCAGAGATACGCAGTATTTT CASRISRDTQYF - TRBJ2-3 TRBV6-6 -
TGCGCCAGCTACCACCAAGGGCTAGCGCCTAGCACAGATACGCAGTATTTT CASYHQGLAPSTDTQYF - TRBJ2-3 TRBV4-3 -
TGCAGCGTAGGAAGACGGGGGTTGTACGAGCAGTACTTC CSVGRRGLYEQYF - TRBJ2-7 TRBV29-1 -
TGTGCCAGCAGCTTCGACAGGAGGGAGACCCAGTACTTC CASSFDRRETQYF - TRBJ2-5 TRBV5-4 -
TGTGCCAGCAGTTCTGGGACAGAGGAAAAACTGTTTTTT CASSSGTEEKLFF TRBD1 TRBJ1-4 TRBV28 -
TGCGCCAGCAGCTTGAGAGCGGGAGGGCCATCAGATACGCAGTATTTT CASSLRAGGPSDTQYF TRBD2 TRBJ2-3 TRBV5-1 once
TGTGCCAGCTCACCCACTAGCGGGACTTCCTACAATGAGCAGTTCTTC CASSPTSGTSYNEQFF TRBD2 TRBJ2-1 TRBV18 -
TGTGCCAGCAGCTTCAGGGGCCGTGGAAACACCATATATTTT CASSFRGRGNTIYF - TRBJ1-3 TRBV5-6 -
TGTGCCAGCAGCGGTCCGGGACAGGGGGCTTCCGAGCAGTACTTC CASSGPGQGASEQYF TRBD1 TRBJ2-7 TRBV9 -
TGCGCCAGCAGCCTGACAGGTCGTTACGAGCAGTACTTC CASSLTGRYEQYF - TRBJ2-7 TRBV10-2 -
TGCGCCAGCAGCTTGGCCAGGTCCTCTGGAAACACCATATATTTT CASSLARSSGNTIYF - TRBJ1-3 TRBV5-1 -
TGTGCCAGTACCTACGGAGCAACAGGGGTGGGTCAGCCCCAGCATTTT CASTYGATGVGQPQHF TRBD1 TRBJ1-5 TRBV19 -
TGTGCCAGCAGCTTGGTAAAACTTTCCTCCTACGAGCAGTACTTC CASSLVKLSSYEQYF - TRBJ2-7 TRBV5-6 -
TGTGCCAGCAGCCAAGCTATGGGGACTACCCTCACCGGGGAGCTGTTTTTT CASSQAMGTTLTGELFF TRBD2 TRBJ2-2 TRBV4-2 -
TGCAGCGTTGCCTGGGGCCTTAGCGGGAGATATGAGCAGTTCTTC CSVAWGLSGRYEQFF TRBD2 TRBJ2-1 TRBV29-1 -
TGCAGCGTTGCAATACCTGCAGGGGGCCTAGCATCTGGTTACAATGAGCAGTTCTTC CSVAIPAGGLASGYNEQFF TRBD1 TRBJ2-1 TRBV29-1 -
TGTGCCAGCAGTTTTCGCGACAGGGGCATGAACACTGAAGCTTTCTTT CASSFRDRGMNTEAFF TRBD1 TRBJ1-1 TRBV27 -
TGTGCCAGCAGCCGCGCCATCGGGACTCCTAAGGGCACAGATACGCAGTATTTT CASSRAIGTPKGTDTQYF - TRBJ2-3 TRBV7-3 -
TGTGCCAGCAGTTTACGGGGTAACAATCAGCCCCAGCATTTT CASSLRGNNQPQHF - TRBJ1-5 TRBV28 -
TGTGCCACCAGCAGAGACAGGGGCGGCACTGAAGCTTTCTTT CATSRDRGGTEAFF - TRBJ1-1 TRBV15 -
TGTGCCAGTAGACCCGTTAGCGGGGCGAACACCGGGGAGCTGTTTTTT CASRPVSGANTGELFF TRBD2 TRBJ2-2 TRBV19 -
TGTGCCAGCAGTAGGACAGGAACCGCGTATGGCTACACCTTC CASSRTGTAYGYTF TRBD1 TRBJ1-2 TRBV6-5 -
TGTGCCAGCAGCTTGGGGGCCAGACTAGCGGGAACCGGTACCCAGTACTTC CASSLGARLAGTGTQYF TRBD2 TRBJ2-5 TRBV5-4 -
TGTGCCAGCAGCGGAAGAGTGACTAGCGGGAATCTGATCTACAATGAGCAGTTCTTC CASSGRVTSGNLIYNEQFF TRBD2 TRBJ2-1 TRBV13 -
TGTGCCAGCTCACCGGACAGGATGAACACCGGGGAGCTGTTTTTT CASSPDRMNTGELFF TRBD1 TRBJ2-2 TRBV18 -
TGTGCCAGCAGCGTAGCGGGTGGGGGGTATGAAAAACTGTTTTTT CASSVAGGGYEKLFF - TRBJ1-4 TRBV9 -
TGCAGCGGAGGTTACAATGAGCAGTTCTTC CSGGYNEQFF - TRBJ2-1 TRBV29-1 -
TGTGCCATCAGGGATACTCGAGAGGGAGTAGAGCAGTTCTTC CAIRDTREGVEQFF - TRBJ2-1 TRBV10-3 -